What follows is one TCR beta chain and its context. Its cognate antigen is unknown. V was trimmed by 4 bases and J by 5 bases, leaving 9 bases between them. CDR3 length: 12 residues. The germline gives CDR1 SGHNT, CDR2 YYREEE (reference sequence). This entry belongs to a study of T cell responses to AZD1222 COVID-19 vaccine. Profiled with immunoSEQ multiplex PCR; TCRdb holds only in-frame clones, not every one. The data show some 110,000 clones, roughly 90% seen once. General observations from the study: Just a handful of AZD1222 recipients tested seropositive at baseline. Clonal diversity was possibly underestimated, and white British individuals and females predominated among donors. Spike-specific TCR breadth and depth were elevated following two AZD1222 doses.

This clonotype was sampled from an adult in good health. The rearrangement uses TRBV5-4 and TRBJ1-1; D unclear. The sample in question was peripheral blood, obtained on day 0 of AZD1222 vaccination. The CDR3 region is CASSPSGTEAFF. CDR3 DNA sequence: TGTGCCAGCAGCCCGAGTGGGACTGAAGCTTTCTTT.